These T cell receptor beta chains were read from a single sample in a study of glioma-infiltrating T cells after dendritic cell vaccination. Clones were read by immunoSEQ multiplex PCR, and TCRdb kept only the in-frame ones, dropping some. The sample yields 90,000 to 110,000 clones, 90% seen once. Material: blood, obtained after dendritic cell vaccination. These receptors originate from a human donor with glioblastoma. The CDR3 runs from the conserved cysteine through the conserved F or W. D genes are given only for firm matches. Rows give clone size only sometimes, using once, few, many, or a class for an expanded clone.

>NA|TRBV6-4|few|TRBJ2-5
CASSDQGPETQYF
TGTGCCAGCAGTGACCAGGGCCCAGAGACCCAGTACTTC
>NA|TRBV2|NA|TRBJ2-7
CASSGEAVGEQYF
TGTGCCAGCAGTGGGGAGGCGGTCGGCGAGCAGTACTTC
>NA|TRBV19|NA|TRBJ2-5
CASSFSRETQYF
TGTGCCAGTAGTTTTTCCAGGGAGACCCAGTACTTC
>NA|TRBV7-2|once|TRBJ2-3
CASSTQQGDTQYF
TGTGCCAGCAGCACCCAACAGGGAGATACGCAGTATTTT
>NA|TRBV7-9|NA|TRBJ1-1
CASSSSGARSTEAFF
TGCGCCAGCAGCTCCTCAGGGGCTCGGAGCACTGAAGCTTTCTTT
>NA|TRBV18|NA|TRBJ2-5
CASSPSRQVRQETQYF
TGTGCCAGCTCACCCTCCCGACAGGTTCGCCAAGAGACCCAGTACTTC
>TRBD2|TRBV9|once|TRBJ2-7
CASSASGVSYEQYF
TGTGCCAGCAGCGCCAGCGGGGTATCCTACGAGCAGTACTTC
>TRBD1|TRBV5-6|NA|TRBJ1-5
CASSSWTGGWQPQHF
TGTGCCAGCAGCTCATGGACAGGGGGCTGGCAGCCCCAGCATTTT
>TRBD2|TRBV6-1|few|TRBJ2-3
CASSGTSGTDTQYF
TGTGCCAGCAGTGGAACTAGCGGCACAGATACGCAGTATTTT
>TRBD1|TRBV6-5|NA|TRBJ2-1
CASSRDSKQEQFF
TGTGCCAGCAGCCGGGACAGTAAGCAGGAGCAGTTCTTC
>NA|TRBV5-5|once|TRBJ1-2
CASSYDQLGGYTF
TGTGCCAGCAGCTACGATCAGCTGGGCGGCTACACCTTC
>NA|TRBV5-6|NA|TRBJ2-3
CASSLVQSTDTQYF
TGTGCCAGCAGCTTGGTACAGTCCACAGATACGCAGTATTTT
>NA|TRBV27|NA|TRBJ1-3
CASSTTGSSIGNTIYF
TGTGCCAGCAGCACCACAGGGAGTAGTATTGGAAACACCATATATTTT
>TRBD1|TRBV5-5|NA|TRBJ1-1
CASNPGQGSNTEAFF
TGTGCCAGCAATCCGGGACAGGGGTCGAACACTGAAGCTTTCTTT
>NA|TRBV7-9|NA|TRBJ1-2
CASSLSGMQHGYTF
TGTGCCAGCAGCTTATCAGGGATGCAGCATGGCTACACCTTC
>TRBD1|TRBV6-1|NA|TRBJ1-2
CASSETGTGGAYNGYTF
TGTGCCAGCAGTGAAACTGGGACAGGGGGCGCCTACAATGGCTACACCTTC
>TRBD1|TRBV5-4|NA|TRBJ2-4
CASSTGQGWAKNIQYF
TGTGCCAGCAGCACTGGACAGGGTTGGGCCAAAAACATTCAGTACTTC
>TRBD2|TRBV6-5|NA|TRBJ2-7
CASRWGGSSYEQYF
TGTGCCAGCAGATGGGGAGGGAGCTCCTACGAGCAGTACTTC
>TRBD2|TRBV9|NA|TRBJ2-2
CASSRLAGGLTGELFF
TGTGCCAGCAGCCGACTAGCGGGGGGGCTCACCGGGGAGCTGTTTTTT
>NA|TRBV6-1|NA|TRBJ2-7
CASSPSGYEQYF
TGTGCCAGCAGTCCTTCGGGGTACGAGCAGTACTTC
>NA|TRBV6-5|NA|TRBJ2-5
CASSRTVQETQYF
TGTGCCAGCAGCCGGACAGTGCAAGAGACCCAGTACTTC
>TRBD1|TRBV2|NA|TRBJ1-4
CASKWQPGGVYEKLFF
TGTGCCAGCAAGTGGCAACCAGGGGGCGTGTACGAAAAACTGTTTTTT
>TRBD1|TRBV6-1|NA|TRBJ2-7
CASSELRTGLPYEQYF
TGTGCCAGCAGTGAATTAAGGACAGGGTTACCCTACGAGCAGTACTTC
>TRBD1|TRBV6-6|NA|TRBJ2-1
CASSPPGQGSYNEQFF
TGTGCCAGCAGTCCTCCGGGACAGGGCTCCTACAATGAGCAGTTCTTC
>TRBD2|TRBV9|NA|TRBJ2-7
CASSVDQGGSPYEQYF
TGTGCCAGCAGCGTAGACCAGGGAGGGTCCCCTTACGAGCAGTACTTC
>TRBD1|TRBV18|NA|TRBJ1-3
CASSRRTGISGNTIYF
TGTGCCAGCTCACGGCGGACAGGGATCTCTGGAAACACCATATATTTT
>TRBD1|TRBV30|NA|TRBJ1-2
CAWTGQTYGYTF
TGTGCCTGGACGGGACAGACCTATGGCTACACCTTC
>TRBD1|TRBV9|NA|TRBJ1-1
CASSVGWGAGGTEAFF
TGTGCCAGCAGCGTGGGTTGGGGAGCAGGGGGCACTGAAGCTTTCTTT
>TRBD2|TRBV11-3|NA|TRBJ2-5
CASRFPPGGAGWETQYF
TGTGCCAGCAGGTTTCCGCCGGGGGGGGCTGGGTGGGAGACCCAGTACTTC
>NA|TRBV7-2|NA|TRBJ1-1
CASSLGRANTEAFF
TGTGCCAGCAGCTTAGGCAGGGCGAACACTGAAGCTTTCTTT
>NA|TRBV9|NA|TRBJ2-2
CASSVYGSGTGELFF
TGTGCCAGCAGCGTATACGGGAGCGGAACCGGGGAGCTGTTTTTT
>NA|TRBV7-8|NA|TRBJ2-7
CASSLARAPEQYF
TGTGCCAGCAGCTTAGCGCGGGCCCCGGAGCAGTACTTC
>NA|TRBV2|NA|TRBJ2-6
CASSDRLTGANVLTF
TGTGCCAGCAGTGACCGACTAACTGGGGCCAACGTCCTGACTTTC
>NA|TRBV11-2|NA|TRBJ2-7
CASSPSMWREGEQYF
TGTGCCAGCAGCCCCTCTATGTGGCGGGAAGGCGAGCAGTACTTC
>TRBD1|TRBV27|NA|TRBJ2-1
CASSLSIGQVYNEQFF
TGTGCCAGCAGTTTATCGATCGGACAGGTATACAATGAGCAGTTCTTC
>TRBD1|TRBV6-5|NA|TRBJ1-1
CASRRTGGRTEAFF
TGTGCCAGCAGACGCACAGGGGGCAGGACTGAAGCTTTCTTT
>NA|TRBV5-4|once|TRBJ1-6
CASSFRGYYNSPLHF
TGTGCCAGCAGCTTCAGGGGCTACTATAATTCCCCCCTCCACTTT
>NA|TRBV7-9|NA|TRBJ2-1
CASTWTEYNEQFF
TGTGCCAGCACCTGGACAGAATACAATGAGCAGTTCTTC
>NA|TRBV6-1|few|TRBJ1-1
CASSHTEAFF
TGTGCCAGCAGTCATACTGAAGCTTTCTTT
>NA|TRBV6-1|NA|TRBJ1-2
CASSLRDNYGYTF
TGTGCCAGCAGTTTGCGGGACAACTATGGCTACACCTTC
>NA|TRBV30|NA|TRBJ2-5
CAWSTRGMGTQYF
TGTGCCTGGAGCACCCGCGGAATGGGGACCCAGTACTTC
>NA|TRBV4-1|NA|TRBJ1-4
CASSQAPATNEKLFF
TGCGCCAGCAGCCAAGCCCCTGCAACTAATGAAAAACTGTTTTTT
>NA|TRBV6-1|NA|TRBJ1-2
CASSVSIYGYTF
TGTGCCAGCAGTGTGAGCATCTATGGCTACACCTTC
>TRBD2|TRBV5-4|NA|TRBJ2-7
CASSLNGGAVNEQYF
TGTGCCAGCAGCCTAAACGGGGGGGCGGTGAACGAGCAGTACTTC
>TRBD2|TRBV7-7|NA|TRBJ2-5
CASSPGLAGEETQYF
TGTGCTAGCAGCCCCGGTTTAGCGGGAGAAGAGACCCAGTACTTC
>NA|TRBV23-1|NA|TRBJ1-2
CASSPRDTYYGYTF
TGCGCCAGCAGCCCGAGGGATACCTACTATGGCTACACCTTC
>TRBD1|TRBV11-2|NA|TRBJ1-1
CASSSETGYTEAFF
TGTGCCAGCAGCTCCGAGACAGGGTACACTGAAGCTTTCTTT
>TRBD1|TRBV18|NA|TRBJ2-3
CASSPIQGALKEPDTQYF
TGTGCCAGCTCCCCGATCCAGGGGGCCCTAAAGGAACCAGATACGCAGTATTTT
>TRBD2|TRBV5-1|NA|TRBJ2-1
CASSQASGSWGEQFF
TGCGCCAGCAGCCAGGCCAGCGGGAGTTGGGGTGAGCAGTTCTTC
>NA|TRBV19|NA|TRBJ1-5
CASSIEWGVSNQPQHF
TGTGCCAGTAGTATAGAATGGGGGGTTAGCAATCAGCCCCAGCATTTT
>TRBD2|TRBV10-1|NA|TRBJ2-2
CASRASTSDNGELFF
TGCGCCAGCAGGGCCTCTACTAGCGACAACGGGGAGCTGTTTTTT
>TRBD1|TRBV5-1|NA|TRBJ2-7
CASSLTQGVASYEQYF
TGCGCCAGCAGCCTGACACAGGGGGTAGCGTCCTACGAGCAGTACTTC
>TRBD1|TRBV5-1|NA|TRBJ1-1
CASSSGQGNTEAFF
TGCGCCAGCAGCTCTGGACAGGGGAACACTGAAGCTTTCTTT
>TRBD1|TRBV7-9|NA|TRBJ1-5
CASSSIGTGTNQPQHF
TGTGCCAGCAGCTCCATTGGGACAGGGACAAATCAGCCCCAGCATTTT